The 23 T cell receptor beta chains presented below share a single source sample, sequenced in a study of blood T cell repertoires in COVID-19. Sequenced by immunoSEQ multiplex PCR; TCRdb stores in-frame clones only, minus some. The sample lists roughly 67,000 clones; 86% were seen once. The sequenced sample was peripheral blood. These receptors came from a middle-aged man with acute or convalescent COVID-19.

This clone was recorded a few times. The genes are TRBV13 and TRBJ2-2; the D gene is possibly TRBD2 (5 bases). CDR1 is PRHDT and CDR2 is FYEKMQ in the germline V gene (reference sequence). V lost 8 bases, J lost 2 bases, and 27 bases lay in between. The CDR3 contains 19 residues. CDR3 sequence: CASRERGLFVSENTGELFF. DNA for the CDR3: TGTGCCAGCCGCGAGAGAGGGTTGTTCGTGTCAGAAAACACCGGGGAGCTGTTTTTT.

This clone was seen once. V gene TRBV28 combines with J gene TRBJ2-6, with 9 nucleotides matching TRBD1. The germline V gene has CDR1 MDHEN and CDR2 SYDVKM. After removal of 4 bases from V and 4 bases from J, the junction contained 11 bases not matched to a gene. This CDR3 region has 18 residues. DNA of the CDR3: TGTGCCAGCAGTTATTCCCGGGACAGGGATCTCGGGGCCAACGTCCTGACTTTC. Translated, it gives CASSYSRDRDLGANVLTF.

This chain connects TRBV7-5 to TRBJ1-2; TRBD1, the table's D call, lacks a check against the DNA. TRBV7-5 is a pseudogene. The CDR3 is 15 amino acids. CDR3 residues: CARSLFNGQGAGYTF. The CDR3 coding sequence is TGTGCCAGAAGCTTATTTAACGGACAGGGGGCTGGCTACACCTTC.

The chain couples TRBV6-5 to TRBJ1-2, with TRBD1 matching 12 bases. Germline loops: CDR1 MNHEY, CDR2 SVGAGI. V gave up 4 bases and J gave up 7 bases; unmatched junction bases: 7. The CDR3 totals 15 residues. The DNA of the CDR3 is TGTGCCAGCAGTTCCCCGGGACAGGGGGCCTTTGGCTACACCTTC. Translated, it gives CASSSPGQGAFGYTF.

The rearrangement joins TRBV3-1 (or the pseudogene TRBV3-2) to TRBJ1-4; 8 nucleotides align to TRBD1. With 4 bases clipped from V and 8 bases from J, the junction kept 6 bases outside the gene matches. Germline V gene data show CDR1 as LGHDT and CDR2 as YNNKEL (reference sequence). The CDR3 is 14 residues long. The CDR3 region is CASSLRTGREKLFF. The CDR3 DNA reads TGTGCCAGCAGCCTTAGGACAGGGCGCGAAAAACTGTTTTTT.

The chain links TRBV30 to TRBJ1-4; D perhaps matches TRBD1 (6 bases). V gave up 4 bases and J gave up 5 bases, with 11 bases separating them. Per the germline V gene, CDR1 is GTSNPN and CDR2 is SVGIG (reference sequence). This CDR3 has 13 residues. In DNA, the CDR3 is TGTGCCTGGAAAGACAGGAAGAATGAAAAACTGTTTTTT. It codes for CAWKDRKNEKLFF.

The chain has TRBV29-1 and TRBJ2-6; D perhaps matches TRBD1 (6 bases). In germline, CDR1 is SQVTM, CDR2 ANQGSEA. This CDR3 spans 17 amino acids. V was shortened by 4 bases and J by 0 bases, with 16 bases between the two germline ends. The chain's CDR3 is CSVGGGPGDSGANVLTF. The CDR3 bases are TGCAGCGTTGGAGGGGGTCCCGGCGACTCTGGGGCCAACGTCCTGACTTTC.

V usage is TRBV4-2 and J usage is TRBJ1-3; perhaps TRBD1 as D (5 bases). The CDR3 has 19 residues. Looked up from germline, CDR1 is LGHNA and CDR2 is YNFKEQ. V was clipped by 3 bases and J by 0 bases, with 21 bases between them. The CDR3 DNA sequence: TGTGCCAGCAGCCACTTACCGGGGGGACTGTCGAGCTCTGGAAACACCATATATTTT. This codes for CASSHLPGGLSSSGNTIYF.

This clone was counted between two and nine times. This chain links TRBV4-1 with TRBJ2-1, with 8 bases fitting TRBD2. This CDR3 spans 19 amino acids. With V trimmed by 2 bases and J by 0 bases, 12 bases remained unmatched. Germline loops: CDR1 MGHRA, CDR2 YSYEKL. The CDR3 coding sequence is TGCGCCAGCAGCCAACATTGGGAAAGACTAGCGAGCTCCTACAATGAGCAGTTCTTC. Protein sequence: CASSQHWERLASSYNEQFF.

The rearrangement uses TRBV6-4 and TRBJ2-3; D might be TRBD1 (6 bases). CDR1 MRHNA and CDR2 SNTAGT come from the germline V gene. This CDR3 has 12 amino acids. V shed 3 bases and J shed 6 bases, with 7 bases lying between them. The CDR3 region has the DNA TGTGCCAGCAGTGATGGACAGGATACGCAGTATTTT. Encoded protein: CASSDGQDTQYF.

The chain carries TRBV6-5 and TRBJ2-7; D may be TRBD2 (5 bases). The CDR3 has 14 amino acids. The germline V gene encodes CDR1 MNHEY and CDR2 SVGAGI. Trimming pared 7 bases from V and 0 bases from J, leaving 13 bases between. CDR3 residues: CASKRTGSSYEQYF. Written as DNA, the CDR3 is TGTGCCAGCAAAAGGACGGGGAGCTCCTACGAGCAGTACTTC.

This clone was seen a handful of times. The CDR3 region is CASSLVVGGAQETQYF. CDR3 DNA sequence: TGTGCCAGCAGCCTCGTGGTAGGGGGGGCTCAAGAGACCCAGTACTTC. J is TRBJ2-5 and V is TRBV3-1 (or the pseudogene TRBV3-2); tentatively, D is TRBD2 (7 bases). Germline CDR1 LGHDT, CDR2 YNNKEL (reference sequence). This CDR3 comprises 16 residues. Trimming cost V 4 bases and J 2 bases, with 17 bases left between them.

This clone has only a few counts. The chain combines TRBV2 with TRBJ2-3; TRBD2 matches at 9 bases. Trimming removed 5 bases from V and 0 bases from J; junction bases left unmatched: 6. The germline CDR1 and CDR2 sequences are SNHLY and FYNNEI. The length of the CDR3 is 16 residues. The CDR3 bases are TGTGCCAGCAGTTTTAGCGGGGGAATTAGCACAGATACGCAGTATTTT. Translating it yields CASSFSGGISTDTQYF.

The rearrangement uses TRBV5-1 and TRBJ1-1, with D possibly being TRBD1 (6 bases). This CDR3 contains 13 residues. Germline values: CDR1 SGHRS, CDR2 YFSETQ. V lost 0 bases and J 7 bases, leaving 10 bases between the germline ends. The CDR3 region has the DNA TGCGCCAGCAGCTTGGCCGAGGGGGTTGAAGCTTTCTTT. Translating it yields CASSLAEGVEAFF.

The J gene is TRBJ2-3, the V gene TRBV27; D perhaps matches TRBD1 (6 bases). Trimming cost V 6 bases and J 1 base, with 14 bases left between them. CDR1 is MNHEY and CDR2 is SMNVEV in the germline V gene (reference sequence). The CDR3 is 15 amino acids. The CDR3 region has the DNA TGTGCCAGCAGCCGAGGGGGAATGGGCACAGATACGCAGTATTTT. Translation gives CASSRGGMGTDTQYF.

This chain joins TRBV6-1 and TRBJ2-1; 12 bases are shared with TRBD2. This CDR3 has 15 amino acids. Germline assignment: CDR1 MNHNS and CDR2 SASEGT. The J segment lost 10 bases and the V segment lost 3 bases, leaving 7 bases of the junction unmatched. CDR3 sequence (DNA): TGTGCCAGCAGTGATGCGGCTAGCGGGAGGGGCGAGCAGTTCTTC. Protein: CASSDAASGRGEQFF.

CDR3 residues: CASRPRENTEAFF. In nucleotides, the CDR3 is TGTGCCAGCAGGCCACGGGAGAACACTGAAGCTTTCTTT. The J gene is TRBJ1-1, the V gene TRBV7-9; no definite D call. V lost 6 bases, J lost 1 base, and 9 bases lay in between. CDR1 and CDR2 from the germline V gene are SEHNR and FQNEAQ (reference sequence). The CDR3 extends over 13 amino acids.

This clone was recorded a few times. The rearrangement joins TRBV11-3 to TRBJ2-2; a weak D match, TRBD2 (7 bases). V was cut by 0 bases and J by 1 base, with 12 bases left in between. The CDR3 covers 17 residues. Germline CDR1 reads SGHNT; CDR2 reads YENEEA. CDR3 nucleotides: TGTGCCAGCAGCTTAGATAGGGGGGGCTGGAACACCGGGGAGCTGTTTTTT. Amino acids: CASSLDRGGWNTGELFF. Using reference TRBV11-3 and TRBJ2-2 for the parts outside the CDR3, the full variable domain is EAGVVQSPRYKIIEKKQPVAFWCNPISGHNTLYWYLQNLGQGPELLIRYENEEAVDDSQLPKDRFSAERLKGVDSTLKIQPAELGDSAVYLCASSLDRGGWNTGELFFGEGSRLTVL.

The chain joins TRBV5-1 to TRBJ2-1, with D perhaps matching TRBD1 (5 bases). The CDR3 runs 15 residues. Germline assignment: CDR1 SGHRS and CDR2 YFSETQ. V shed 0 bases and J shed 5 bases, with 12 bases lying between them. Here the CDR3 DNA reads TGCGCCAGCAGCTTGGTTCAGGGAACACACAATGAGCAGTTCTTC. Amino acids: CASSLVQGTHNEQFF.

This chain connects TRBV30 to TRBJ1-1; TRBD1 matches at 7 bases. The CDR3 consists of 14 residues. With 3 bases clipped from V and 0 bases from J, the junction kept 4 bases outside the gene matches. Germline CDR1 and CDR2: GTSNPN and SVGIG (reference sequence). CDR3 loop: CAWRRGQMNTEAFF. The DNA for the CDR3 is TGTGCCTGGAGACGGGGACAGATGAACACTGAAGCTTTCTTT.

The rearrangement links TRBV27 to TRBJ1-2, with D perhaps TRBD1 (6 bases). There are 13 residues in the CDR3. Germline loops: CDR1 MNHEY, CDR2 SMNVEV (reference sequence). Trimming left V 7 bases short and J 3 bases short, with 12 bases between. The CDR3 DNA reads TGTGCCAGCAAAGTACAGGGAGACTATGGCTACACCTTC. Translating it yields CASKVQGDYGYTF.

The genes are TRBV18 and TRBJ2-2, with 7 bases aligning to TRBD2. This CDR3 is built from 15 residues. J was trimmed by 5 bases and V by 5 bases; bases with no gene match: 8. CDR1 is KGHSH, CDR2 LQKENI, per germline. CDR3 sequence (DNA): TGTGCCAGCTCATCCTCAAGGACTAGTACCGGGGAGCTGTTTTTT. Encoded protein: CASSSSRTSTGELFF.

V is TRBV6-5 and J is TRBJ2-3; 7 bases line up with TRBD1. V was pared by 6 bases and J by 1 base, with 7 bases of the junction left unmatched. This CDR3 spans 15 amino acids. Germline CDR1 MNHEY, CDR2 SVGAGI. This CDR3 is CASSQIGQGTDTQYF. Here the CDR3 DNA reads TGTGCCAGCAGCCAAATCGGACAGGGCACAGATACGCAGTATTTT.